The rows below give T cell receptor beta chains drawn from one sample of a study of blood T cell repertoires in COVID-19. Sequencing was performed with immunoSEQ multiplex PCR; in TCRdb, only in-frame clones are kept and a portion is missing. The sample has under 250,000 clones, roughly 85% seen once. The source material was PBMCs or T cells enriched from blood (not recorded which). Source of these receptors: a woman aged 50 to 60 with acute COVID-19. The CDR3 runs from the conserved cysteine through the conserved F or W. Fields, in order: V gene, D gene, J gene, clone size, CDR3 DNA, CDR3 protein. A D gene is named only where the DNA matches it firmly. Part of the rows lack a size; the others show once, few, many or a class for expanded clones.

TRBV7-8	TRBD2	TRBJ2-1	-	TGTGCCAGCAGCTTAGCTTCGACTAGCGGGGGGGCTCGGAATGAGCAGTTCTTC	CASSLASTSGGARNEQFF
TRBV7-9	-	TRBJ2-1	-	TGTGCCAGCAGCCCCCGGCTGAGGGTCTACAATGAGCAGTTCTTC	CASSPRLRVYNEQFF
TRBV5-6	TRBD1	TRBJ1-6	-	TGTGCCAGCAGCGCGGGACAGGGTCTAAATTCACCCCTCCACTTT	CASSAGQGLNSPLHF
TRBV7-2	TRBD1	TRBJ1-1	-	TGTGCCAGCAGCCCAAGATCAGGGGGGACTGAAGCTTTCTTT	CASSPRSGGTEAFF
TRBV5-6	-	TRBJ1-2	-	TGTGCCAGCAGCTTGGTGACAGGAAGTCATGGCTACACCTTC	CASSLVTGSHGYTF
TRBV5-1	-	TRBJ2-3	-	TGCGCCAGCAGTTTCACAGGTTCTAGCACAGATACGCAGTATTTT	CASSFTGSSTDTQYF
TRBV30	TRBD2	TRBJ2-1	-	TGTGCCTGGAGGGTAGCGGGGGTTGAGCAGTTCTTC	CAWRVAGVEQFF
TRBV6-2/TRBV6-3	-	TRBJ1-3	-	TGTGCCAGCAGTGTGGAGGTAACTGGAAACACCATATATTTT	CASSVEVTGNTIYF
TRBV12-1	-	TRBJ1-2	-	TGTGCCAGCAGCTCCGGACAGGGTAGCTGCTATGGCTACACCTTC	CASSSGQGSCYGYTF
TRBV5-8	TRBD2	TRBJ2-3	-	TGTGCCAGCAGCTTGGCCGGAGCTAGCGGGGCTAGCACAGATACGCAGTATTTT	CASSLAGASGASTDTQYF
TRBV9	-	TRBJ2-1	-	TGTGCCAGCAGCGTAGACGGGGGGCTAGCGGTGTACAATGAGCAGTTCTTC	CASSVDGGLAVYNEQFF
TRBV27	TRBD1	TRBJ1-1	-	TGTGCCAGCAGTTCGCACCGCGGACAGGGAATTGTCGACACTGAAGCTTTCTTT	CASSSHRGQGIVDTEAFF
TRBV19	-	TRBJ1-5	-	TGTGCCAGTAGTATATGGAAGGGGCTCGGAAGCAATCAGCCCCAGCATTTT	CASSIWKGLGSNQPQHF
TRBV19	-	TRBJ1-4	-	TGTGCCAGTACCACAACCGGGTTTCCTAATGAAAAACTGTTTTTT	CASTTTGFPNEKLFF
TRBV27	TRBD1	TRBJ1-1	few	TGTGCCAGCAGGGGGGGACAGGGACTTACTGAAGCTTTCTTT	CASRGGQGLTEAFF
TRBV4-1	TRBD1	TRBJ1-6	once	TGCGCCAGCAGCCGGGACAGGGAGGATAATTCACCCCTCCACTTT	CASSRDREDNSPLHF
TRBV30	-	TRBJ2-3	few	TGTGCCTGGAGTCGTGGAGACAGGAGCTTTTCCACAGATACGCAGTATTTT	CAWSRGDRSFSTDTQYF
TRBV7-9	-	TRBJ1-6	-	TGTGCCAGCAGCTTACCCCCCGACGGGAATTCACCCCTCCACTTT	CASSLPPDGNSPLHF
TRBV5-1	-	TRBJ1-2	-	TGCGCCAGCAGCCCCGACGGGGGAGAAGCTAACTATGGCTACACCTTC	CASSPDGGEANYGYTF
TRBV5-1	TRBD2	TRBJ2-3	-	TGCGCCAGCAGCTTGGAGCTAGCGGGGGCCCCCGGCACAGATACGCAGTATTTT	CASSLELAGAPGTDTQYF
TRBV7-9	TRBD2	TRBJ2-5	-	TGTGCCAGCAGCTTAGCTGGTACTAGCGGCCAAGAGACCCAGTACTTC	CASSLAGTSGQETQYF
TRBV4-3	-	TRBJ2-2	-	TGCGCCAGCAGCCAATCACCGGGGGCGAACACCGGGGAGCTGTTTTTT	CASSQSPGANTGELFF
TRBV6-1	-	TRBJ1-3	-	TGTGCCAGCAGTGAGGGGGGTGGAAACACCATATATTTT	CASSEGGGNTIYF
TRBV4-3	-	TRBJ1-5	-	TGCGCCAGCAGCCAAGAACGGGGGCAGCCCCAGCATTTT	CASSQERGQPQHF
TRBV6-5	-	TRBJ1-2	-	TGTGCCACCAAGTTAGCGGGTTATGGCTACACCTTC	CATKLAGYGYTF
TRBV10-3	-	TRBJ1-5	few	TGTGCCATCAGTGAGGGCAGGGAGGGTTTTCAGCCCCAGCATTTT	CAISEGREGFQPQHF
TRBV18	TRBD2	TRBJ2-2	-	TGTGCCAGCTCACCGGTTACTAGCGGGGGGCCGAACACCGGGGAGCTGTTTTTT	CASSPVTSGGPNTGELFF
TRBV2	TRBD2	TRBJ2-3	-	TGTGCCAGCAGTGATACCGGGACTAGTTTCGGAGATACGCAGTATTTT	CASSDTGTSFGDTQYF
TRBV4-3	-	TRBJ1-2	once	TGCGCCAGCAGCCAAGATCGTAGTTTTAGCTACACCTTC	CASSQDRSFSYTF
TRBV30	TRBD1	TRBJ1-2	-	TGTGCCTGGAGCCCCACATCTGGCCAGGGGGTTCGTGGCTACACCTTC	CAWSPTSGQGVRGYTF
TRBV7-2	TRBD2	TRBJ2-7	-	TGTGCCAGCAGCTTAGCGGGACTAGCGGTCCCGGGGGGGCAGTACTTC	CASSLAGLAVPGGQYF
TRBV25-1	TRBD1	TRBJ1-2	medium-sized	TGTGCCAGCAGGACAGGGAGCTATGGCTACACCTTC	CASRTGSYGYTF
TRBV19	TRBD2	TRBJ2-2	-	TGTGCCAGTAGTGATAGCGGGGGGACCGGGGAGCTGTTTTTT	CASSDSGGTGELFF
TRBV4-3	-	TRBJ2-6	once	TGCGCCAGCAGCCAAGTACTCTCTGGGGCCAACGTCCTGACTTTC	CASSQVLSGANVLTF
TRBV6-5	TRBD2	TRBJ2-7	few	TGTGCCAGCAGCCTACGGGAGACTAGCGATTACGAGCAGTACTTC	CASSLRETSDYEQYF
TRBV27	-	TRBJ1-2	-	TGTGCCAGCAGTTTAGTGATGGGGCGCGATCATGGCTACACCTTC	CASSLVMGRDHGYTF
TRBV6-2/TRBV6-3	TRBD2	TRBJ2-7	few	TGTGCCAGCAGTTACGGGCGTCCAGCGGGGCTCTACGAGCAGTACTTC	CASSYGRPAGLYEQYF
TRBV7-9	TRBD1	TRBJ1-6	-	TGTGCCAGCAGCGAGACGGACAGGGCTAATTCACCCCTCCACTTT	CASSETDRANSPLHF
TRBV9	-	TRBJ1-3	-	TGTGCCAGCAGCGTAGAACAGGAAAGAAACACCATATATTTT	CASSVEQERNTIYF
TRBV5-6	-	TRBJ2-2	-	TGTGCCAGCAGCTTGGGTCTGAGAAACACCGGGGAGCTGTTTTTT	CASSLGLRNTGELFF
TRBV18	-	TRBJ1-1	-	TGTGCCAGCTCACCAGTTCCAGAAAAGAACACTGAAGCTTTCTTT	CASSPVPEKNTEAFF
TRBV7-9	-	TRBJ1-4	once	TGTGCCAGCAGCGTTGGACTGGGGGAAAAACTGTTTTTT	CASSVGLGEKLFF
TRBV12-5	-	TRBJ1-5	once	TGTGCTAGTGGTTTGCCGTCCCCCCTCCCACATACAGGGAGCAATCAGCCCCAGCATTTT	CASGLPSPLPHTGSNQPQHF
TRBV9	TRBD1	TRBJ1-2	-	TGTGCCAGCAGCGCCAGACAGGGGTATGGCTACACCTTC	CASSARQGYGYTF
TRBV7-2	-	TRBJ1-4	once	TGTGCCAGCAGCCCAGACATCTCAACTAATGAAAAACTGTTTTTT	CASSPDISTNEKLFF
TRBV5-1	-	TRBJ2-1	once	TGCGCCAGCTCGGTGGACAGCTATGAGCAGTTCTTC	CASSVDSYEQFF
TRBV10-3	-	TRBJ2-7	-	TGTGCCATCAGGGACAGGGAGGGCGAGCAGTACTTC	CAIRDREGEQYF
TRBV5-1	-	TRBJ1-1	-	TGCGCCAGCAGCTTGGGGTCAGCGGGGGGCACTGAAGCTTTCTTT	CASSLGSAGGTEAFF
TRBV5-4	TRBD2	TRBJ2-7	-	TGTGCCAGCAGCTCCGGGACTAGCGGGGGAAATCCACCCTACGAGCAGTACTTC	CASSSGTSGGNPPYEQYF
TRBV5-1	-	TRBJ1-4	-	TGCGCCAGCAGCTTGGCCGGGGTTGGGACTAATGAAAAACTGTTTTTT	CASSLAGVGTNEKLFF
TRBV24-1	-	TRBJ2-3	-	TGTGCCACCAGTGATCCGCCGGGACAGGCGGGGGCAGATACGCAGTATTTT	CATSDPPGQAGADTQYF
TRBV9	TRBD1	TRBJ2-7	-	TGTGCCAGCAGCGTAGAAGGGACAGGAGTAAGGGAGCAGTACTTC	CASSVEGTGVREQYF
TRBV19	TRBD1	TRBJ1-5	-	TGTGCCAGTAATCCGGGACAGCTCAATCAGCCCCAGCATTTT	CASNPGQLNQPQHF
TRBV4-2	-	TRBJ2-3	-	TGTGCCAGCAGCCAAGTATCAGGGGTTTTGCCAGATACGCAGTATTTT	CASSQVSGVLPDTQYF
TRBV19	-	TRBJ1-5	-	TGTGCCAGTAGTATAGAAGGGTTGGGGGCTAGAAATCAGCCCCAGCATTTT	CASSIEGLGARNQPQHF